Given below is one TCR beta chain in context. CDR3 length: 15 residues. Germline CDR1 reads SQVTM; CDR2 reads ANQGSEA. V gave up 6 bases and J gave up 1 base; unmatched junction bases: 7. This sample is part of a study of T-cell memory formation after mild COVID-19. Each CDR3 protein is one row after TCRdb ran MiXCR on the 5' RACE reads. Of roughly 400,000 distinct CDR3 sequences listed, about 20% are singletons. The source of this sequence is a man between 18 and 29 years old who had mild COVID-19 (a few samples of this study predate the infection). Cell type and time point are not known. V and J are TRBV29-1 and TRBJ2-2, with 8 positions matching TRBD2. Material for sequencing was PBMCs or a T cell subset sorted from them (not recorded which). The CDR3 nucleotides are TGCAGCGTGAGATCGGGGGGGATGAACACCGGGGAGCTGTTTTTT. It specifies CSVRSGGMNTGELFF.